Presented here are 9 T cell receptor beta chains from one specimen sequenced in a study of blood T cells in healthy people across ages. PCR was performed a second time for about 6 to 12 cycles using a sample-barcoded 5' primer and a J-beta primer mix. MiXCR, applied by TCRdb to the 5' RACE reads, yields one record per CDR3 protein. The sample holds over 750,000 distinct CDR3 sequences, approximately 25% seen once. This same sample was also taken into another study, of T cells of mothers and their children.

Sequencing was carried out using blood. The receptors were sampled from a boy aged 5 to 17 in good health.

The J gene is TRBJ2-2, the V gene TRBV7-9; no reliable D call. Germline V gene sequence: CDR1 SEHNR, CDR2 FQNEAQ (reference sequence). V gave up 5 bases and J gave up 7 bases, with 14 bases separating them. The CDR3 has 14 residues. The CDR3 protein is CASSPTKSDGELFF. As DNA, the CDR3 is TGTGCCAGCAGCCCGACCAAGTCCGACGGGGAGCTGTTTTTT.

V gene TRBV4-2 combines with J gene TRBJ2-5; 12 bases line up with TRBD2. V shed 4 bases, J shed 1 base, and the junction held 7 bases outside the gene matches. The CDR3 has 17 amino acids. Germline CDR1 and CDR2: LGHNA and YNFKEQ. DNA for the CDR3: TGTGCCAGCAGCCCCGGGACTAGCGGGTCGTTCCAAGAGACCCAGTACTTC. Translated, it gives CASSPGTSGSFQETQYF.

This clonotype turned up a few times. J is TRBJ2-7 and V is TRBV5-1; 9 bases match TRBD2. With V trimmed by 1 base and J by 4 bases, 12 bases remained unmatched. CDR1 and CDR2 from the germline V gene are SGHRS and YFSETQ. This CDR3 comprises 17 residues. The CDR3 here is CASSLHGASSGIYEQYF. In DNA, the CDR3 is TGCGCCAGCAGCTTGCACGGGGCCTCTAGCGGGATATACGAGCAGTACTTC. Full variable domain (missing parts from reference TRBV5-1 and TRBJ2-7): KAGVTQTPRYLIKTRGQQVTLSCSPISGHRSVSWYQQTPGQGLQFLFEYFSETQRNKGNFPGRFSGRQFSNSRSEMNVSTLELGDSALYLCASSLHGASSGIYEQYFGPGTRLTVT.

V gene TRBV12-3 or TRBV12-4 combines with J gene TRBJ1-2; D unclear. The CDR3 length is 11 residues. Trimming took off 6 bases at V and 6 bases at J, with 8 bases between the two ends. The DNA of the CDR3 is TGTGCCAGCAGATCGACAAATGGCTACACCTTC. Its translation is CASRSTNGYTF.

The table lists this clonotype with a few counts. The chain combines TRBV16 with TRBJ1-1; perhaps TRBD1 as D (6 bases). The CDR3 loop spans 17 amino acids. Trimming took off 4 bases at V and 14 bases at J, with 32 bases between the two ends. Germline values: CDR1 KGHSY, CDR2 FQNENV. CDR3 amino acids: CASSPQAGGAVGVGLFF. DNA for the CDR3: TGTGCCAGCAGCCCCCAGGCCGGGGGGGCCGTTGGCGTGGGTCTCTTCTTT.

The rearrangement joins TRBV7-2 to TRBJ2-5; TRBD1 agrees at 7 bases. Germline V gene lookup returns CDR1 SGHTA and CDR2 FQGNSA. With V trimmed by 4 bases and J by 4 bases, 15 bases remained unmatched. The CDR3 length is 17 residues. The CDR3 DNA reads TGTGCCAGCAGCTATCGTAGGGGGCCGGGGCGCTTAGAGACCCAGTACTTC. Translation gives CASSYRRGPGRLETQYF.

The chain uses TRBV4-3 and TRBJ2-7, with 7 bases lining up with TRBD1. The V gene's germline CDR1 is LGHNA and CDR2 YSLEER. This CDR3 contains 16 residues. The ends lost 0 bases at V and 4 bases at J; junction bases unmatched: 9. The CDR3 nucleotides read TGCGCCAGCAGCCAAGATCTCGGGACAGATATTTACGAGCAGTACTTC. It encodes CASSQDLGTDIYEQYF.

The chain carries TRBV7-9 and TRBJ2-1; TRBD1 matches at 7 bases. Per the germline V gene, CDR1 is SEHNR and CDR2 is FQNEAQ (reference sequence). V trimming: 0 bases; J trimming: 5 bases; junction bases outside the gene matches: 1. This CDR3 has 14 amino acids. The DNA of the CDR3 is TGTGCCAGCAGCTTAGCGGGGACAGACAATGAGCAGTTCTTC. Its protein is CASSLAGTDNEQFF.

This clonotype was detected only a few times. The chain combines TRBV29-1 with TRBJ2-7; tentative D call: TRBD1 (6 bases). The length of the CDR3 is 12 residues. The germline gives CDR1 SQVTM, CDR2 ANQGSEA. Trimming left V 6 bases short and J 5 bases short, with 14 bases between. CDR3 bases: TGCAGCGTAGCCGGCACAGGGAACGAGCAGTACTTC. This codes for CSVAGTGNEQYF.